A selection of T cell receptor beta chains follows, all from one sample in a study of beta chain features in type 1 diabetes. Some clones are missing from TCRdb's copy, which holds only in-frame ones; the method was immunoSEQ multiplex PCR. The sample shows over 200,000 clones, approximately 11% of them seen only once. The sequenced material came from naive CD4+ T cells from blood. The source is a man aged 30-40 years with type 1 diabetes. The CDR3 runs from the conserved cysteine through the conserved F or W. Fields, in order: V gene, J gene, D gene, clone size, CDR3 protein, CDR3 DNA. A D gene is named only where the DNA matches it firmly. Some rows have no size entry. The others give once, few or many, or a class for an expanded clone.

>TRBV7-2|TRBJ2-7|TRBD1|.
CASSHRAKTLSGGYEQYF
TGTGCCAGCAGCCACCGGGCAAAGACTCTCTCAGGGGGCTACGAGCAGTACTTC
>TRBV6-5|TRBJ1-2|.|once
CASREQASNYGYTF
TGTGCCAGCAGAGAACAGGCCTCTAACTATGGCTACACCTTC
>TRBV7-9|TRBJ2-7|TRBD2|few
CASTTGTSVTWQYF
TGTGCCAGCACCACGGGGACTAGCGTTACATGGCAGTACTTC
>TRBV15|TRBJ2-5|.|few
CATSPGDEETQYF
TGTGCCACCAGCCCAGGGGATGAAGAGACCCAGTACTTC
>TRBV4-3|TRBJ2-7|TRBD2|.
CASSRENSGGYEQYF
TGCGCCAGCAGCCGAGAGAATAGCGGGGGGTACGAGCAGTACTTC
>TRBV4-1|TRBJ1-1|.|.
CASSQVRVGVNTEAFF
TGCGCCAGCAGCCAAGTTAGAGTGGGCGTGAACACTGAAGCTTTCTTT
>TRBV11-1|TRBJ1-6|TRBD1|few
CASSRQGISRDSPLHF
TGTGCCAGCAGTCGACAGGGGATCTCGCGGGATTCACCCCTCCACTTT
>TRBV18|TRBJ2-7|TRBD2|.
CASRTSLAGPYEQYF
TGTGCCAGCCGCACTTCACTAGCGGGCCCCTACGAGCAGTACTTC
>TRBV28|TRBJ2-1|.|.
CASRPAASSYNEQFF
TGTGCCAGCAGACCGGCGGCGAGCTCCTACAATGAGCAGTTCTTC
>TRBV7-2|TRBJ1-3|.|few
CASSLVGRRGTIYF
TGTGCCAGCAGCTTAGTCGGCAGACGGGGCACCATATATTTT
>TRBV10-3|TRBJ1-6|TRBD1|.
CAIQTGTGRYNSPLHF
TGTGCCATACAAACCGGGACAGGGCGATATAATTCACCCCTCCACTTT
>TRBV5-1|TRBJ2-2|.|.
CASRPQGTGELFF
TGCGCCAGCAGGCCACAGGGTACCGGGGAGCTGTTTTTT
>TRBV14|TRBJ2-4|.|once
CASSQDEAGEKNIQYF
TGTGCCAGCAGCCAAGATGAGGCAGGGGAAAAAAACATTCAGTACTTC
>TRBV11-2|TRBJ2-5|TRBD1|.
CASSPQDRGKTQYF
TGTGCCAGCAGCCCCCAGGACAGGGGAAAGACCCAGTACTTC
>TRBV18|TRBJ2-1|TRBD2|.
CASSPTSGGAGSYNEQFF
TGTGCCAGCTCACCAACTAGCGGGGGGGCAGGATCCTACAATGAGCAGTTCTTC
>TRBV25-1|TRBJ2-4|TRBD1|.
CASSEWDRGQNIQYF
TGTGCCAGCAGTGAGTGGGACAGGGGGCAAAACATTCAGTACTTC
>TRBV19|TRBJ2-3|.|few
CASSWRGPDTQYF
TGTGCCAGTAGTTGGCGGGGGCCGGATACGCAGTATTTT
>TRBV19|TRBJ2-7|.|.
CASRADSYHEQYF
TGTGCCAGTAGAGCGGACAGCTACCACGAGCAGTACTTC
>TRBV28|TRBJ2-5|.|once
CASSFRQRETQYF
TGTGCCAGCAGTTTCAGACAGAGAGAGACCCAGTACTTC
>TRBV28|TRBJ2-7|.|.
CASTTEPYEQYF
TGTGCCAGCACGACTGAGCCATACGAGCAGTACTTC
>TRBV5-4|TRBJ2-4|TRBD1|.
CASSLQGAAKNIQYF
TGTGCCAGCAGCTTACAGGGGGCGGCCAAAAACATTCAGTACTTC
>TRBV7-9|TRBJ1-2|.|few
CASSLWAVNYGYTF
TGTGCCAGCAGCTTATGGGCAGTTAACTATGGCTACACCTTC
>TRBV7-2|TRBJ2-7|TRBD1|few
CASSLGTGAQYEQYF
TGTGCCAGCAGCTTAGGGACAGGGGCCCAATACGAGCAGTACTTC
>TRBV11-3|TRBJ2-1|TRBD1|.
CASSFGQGKYEQFF
TGTGCCAGCAGCTTCGGACAGGGGAAGTATGAGCAGTTCTTC
>TRBV29-1|TRBJ1-4|.|few
CSVEDFRDGGEKLFF
TGCAGCGTTGAAGATTTCCGAGACGGGGGTGAAAAACTGTTTTTT
>TRBV11-2|TRBJ2-6|.|.
CASSPTQGGYSGANVLTF
TGTGCCAGCAGCCCCACTCAGGGGGGCTACTCTGGGGCCAACGTCCTGACTTTC
>TRBV30|TRBJ2-1|TRBD1|few
CAWRQGGNEQFF
TGTGCCTGGAGACAGGGGGGCAATGAGCAGTTCTTC
>TRBV7-2|TRBJ2-1|.|.
CASSSLPSINEQFF
TGTGCCAGCAGCTCGCTCCCTAGTATTAATGAGCAGTTCTTC
>TRBV4-1|TRBJ1-1|.|few
CASSHRIPGDTEAFF
TGCGCCAGCAGCCACCGCATACCGGGTGACACTGAAGCTTTCTTT
>TRBV4-2|TRBJ1-2|TRBD1|.
CASSQEGQGTGGYTF
TGTGCCAGCAGCCAAGAGGGACAGGGGACTGGTGGCTACACCTTC
>TRBV28|TRBJ1-1|.|.
CASSLRGRITEAFF
TGTGCCAGCAGTTTAAGGGGCCGGATCACTGAAGCTTTCTTT
>TRBV7-3|TRBJ2-5|TRBD2|few
CASSSDYIDLAGYQETQYF
TGTGCCAGCAGCTCGGATTATATCGATCTAGCGGGATACCAAGAGACCCAGTACTTC
>TRBV18|TRBJ1-2|.|.
CASSPGREAGHGYTF
TGTGCCAGCTCACCAGGCCGCGAGGCAGGGCATGGCTACACCTTC
>TRBV9|TRBJ1-1|.|.
CASSVASRRGTEAFF
TGTGCCAGCAGCGTAGCCAGCCGACGGGGCACTGAAGCTTTCTTT
>TRBV6-6|TRBJ1-5|.|.
CASSYDRRNQPQHF
TGTGCCAGCAGTTACGACAGGAGGAATCAGCCCCAGCATTTT
>TRBV9|TRBJ1-4|.|.
CASNPQGRNEKLFF
TGTGCCAGCAATCCTCAGGGTCGTAATGAAAAACTGTTTTTT